The 25 T cell receptor beta chains below come from one sample, sequenced in a study of monozygotic twins with inflammatory bowel disease. Reanalyzing the 5' RACE reads, TCRdb keeps one entry per CDR3 protein, without DNA. Its clone listing holds about 380,000 distinct CDR3 sequences. Sequences were obtained from blood. The receptors here all came from a human donor with ulcerative colitis or Crohn's disease, or a healthy co-twin of an affected twin (not recorded which).

The rearrangement links TRBV28 to TRBJ2-2. This CDR3 comprises 14 residues. Germline-derived CDR1 and CDR2 are MDHEN and SYDVKM. The CDR3 region is CASSLAVSTGELFF.

This sequence joins TRBV10-3 and TRBJ1-2; TCRdb designates TRBD1, a call that cannot be tested without DNA. The CDR3 totals 16 residues. In germline, CDR1 is ENHRY, CDR2 SYGVKD. CDR3 in amino acids: CAISEKDSFSNYGYIF.

This chain joins TRBV7-9 and TRBJ2-7; TCRdb's D gene call, TRBD1, goes unchecked for lack of DNA. CDR3 length: 14 amino acids. Germline CDR1 SEHNR, CDR2 FQNEAQ (reference sequence). This chain's CDR3 is CASSQWDTFYEQYF.

This chain links TRBV27 with TRBJ1-1; TCRdb's assignment of TRBD1 cannot be checked, as there is no DNA. The germline gives CDR1 MNHEY, CDR2 SMNVEV (reference sequence). This CDR3 contains 13 residues. The CDR3 is CASMARGTGEAFF.

V and J are TRBV7-3 and TRBJ2-1; there is no DNA to check the TCRdb D call of TRBD2. Per germline, CDR1 SGHTA and CDR2 FQGTGA. The CDR3 loop spans 15 amino acids. The CDR3 sequence is CASSLQGPNYNEQFF.

CDR3: CASSLGQGFTYGYTF. The chain has TRBV5-4 and TRBJ1-2; checking the TCRdb D call of TRBD1 is not possible without DNA. The CDR3 has 15 amino acids. CDR1 and CDR2 from the germline V gene are SGHNT and YYREEE (reference sequence).

The J gene is TRBJ2-1, the V gene TRBV20-1; with no DNA, the TCRdb D assignment of TRBD1 cannot be verified. CDR1 and CDR2 (germline): DFQATT, SNEGSKA (reference sequence). The length of the CDR3 is 14 residues. CDR3 in amino acids: CSARRGTGNDEQFF.

The chain recombines TRBV5-1 with TRBJ1-2; the D gene TCRdb calls, TRBD1, cannot be checked with no DNA. CDR1 SGHRS and CDR2 YFSETQ come from the germline V gene. CDR3 size: 15 residues. The chain's CDR3 is CASSLVAGGAYGYTF.

CDR3: CSATDGDLYEQYF. This rearrangement joins TRBV20-1 to TRBJ2-7. Germline CDR1 reads DFQATT; CDR2 reads SNEGSKA (reference sequence). The CDR3 extends over 13 amino acids.

This chain joins TRBV12-3 or TRBV12-4 and TRBJ2-5; TCRdb's assignment of TRBD2 cannot be checked, as there is no DNA. The CDR3 has 14 residues. CDR3 in amino acids: CASSWGLALETQYF.

This chain uses TRBV18 with TRBJ1-2. The CDR3 is made up of 12 amino acids. Per germline, CDR1 KGHSH and CDR2 LQKENI. The CDR3 loop is CASSPREYGYTF.

The chain has TRBV5-1 and TRBJ1-4; without DNA, the TCRdb call of TRBD1 cannot be checked. CDR1 SGHRS and CDR2 YFSETQ come from the germline V gene. The CDR3 runs 14 residues. The CDR3 here is CASTRTGSGEKLFF.

V and J are TRBV5-1 and TRBJ1-4; TCRdb returns TRBD1, unconfirmable since there is no DNA. In germline, CDR1 is SGHRS, CDR2 YFSETQ. The CDR3 sequence is 19 residues long. This chain's CDR3 is CASSSEPGQGLLVGEKLFF.

The chain carries TRBV7-8 and TRBJ2-7. Germline loops: CDR1 SGHVS, CDR2 FQNEAQ. The CDR3 loop spans 16 amino acids. CDR3 residues: CASSLERVGISYEQYF.

J is TRBJ2-7 and V is TRBV27. This CDR3 has 16 amino acids. Germline V lookup: CDR1 MNHEY, CDR2 SMNVEV (reference sequence). The CDR3 is CASSPYQDRSSYEQYF.

The chain is built from TRBV12-3 or TRBV12-4 and TRBJ2-5; TCRdb reports TRBD2, a call that lacks DNA to check it against. The CDR3 extends over 14 amino acids. CDR3 sequence reads: CATSFVAGAGTQYF.

The gene calls are TRBV12-3 or TRBV12-4 and TRBJ2-2. The CDR3 is 15 residues long. CDR3 residues: CASNPGGWSTGELFF.

The V call is TRBV5-1, the J call TRBJ1-1; TCRdb calls TRBD1, which cannot be checked without DNA. The CDR3 totals 18 residues. Germline lookup yields CDR1 SGHRS and CDR2 YFSETQ. This CDR3 reads CASSLADRGLMNFFEAFF.

The rearrangement uses TRBV7-3 and TRBJ2-1; checking the TCRdb D call of TRBD1 is not possible without DNA. This CDR3 comprises 15 residues. The germline gives CDR1 SGHTA, CDR2 FQGTGA. The CDR3 region is CASSPWTGANNEQFF.

This chain links TRBV20-1 with TRBJ1-5; the TRBD1 assignment by TCRdb is unverifiable without DNA. CDR1 is DFQATT and CDR2 is SNEGSKA in the germline V gene (reference sequence). This CDR3 region has 14 residues. CDR3 protein: CSARTGQSNQPQHF.

This chain connects TRBV14 to TRBJ2-5. Germline loops: CDR1 SGHDN, CDR2 FVKESK. The CDR3 runs to 16 residues. The CDR3 loop reads CASSQGYLTGSETQYF.

The genes are TRBV6-5 and TRBJ2-7; with no DNA, the TCRdb D assignment of TRBD1 cannot be verified. Germline loops: CDR1 MNHEY, CDR2 SVGAGI. This CDR3 region has 15 residues. CDR3 residues: CASSYGTGLSYEQYF.

CDR3 in amino acids: CASSLKRTEAFF. This chain links TRBV12-3 or TRBV12-4 with TRBJ1-1. This CDR3 comprises 12 residues.

The chain recombines TRBV9 with TRBJ2-7; there is no DNA to check the TCRdb D call of TRBD1. This CDR3 has 13 amino acids. Per the germline V gene, CDR1 is SGDLS and CDR2 is YYNGEE. CDR3 protein: CASSERGGGEQYF.

The chain carries TRBV9 and TRBJ2-5; TCRdb gives TRBD1 as the D gene, but with no DNA this cannot be confirmed. Germline V gene data show CDR1 as SGDLS and CDR2 as YYNGEE. The CDR3 runs 15 residues. This CDR3 reads CASSVVAGPGETQYF.